The 13 T cell receptor beta chains in this list originate from one sample, sequenced in a study of blood T cell repertoires in COVID-19. Libraries were prepared by immunoSEQ multiplex PCR; TCRdb keeps only in-frame clonotypes and omits some of them. The sample carries about 400,000 clones, 88% recorded once. Material for sequencing was PBMCs or T cells enriched from blood (not recorded which). The receptors stem from a woman aged 35 to 49 with acute COVID-19.

The rearrangement joins TRBV3-1 (or the pseudogene TRBV3-2) to TRBJ2-2, with D maybe TRBD1 (6 bases). Germline CDR1 reads LGHDT; CDR2 reads YNNKEL (reference sequence). Trimming stripped 2 bases from V and 0 bases from J, with 7 bases between. This CDR3 has 15 residues. CDR3 DNA: TGTGCCAGCAGCCAACACAGGGCGAACACCGGGGAGCTGTTTTTT. Residues: CASSQHRANTGELFF.

The V and J genes are TRBV5-4 and TRBJ2-7; 7 bases line up with TRBD1. Trimming removed 1 base from V and 2 bases from J; junction bases left unmatched: 21. Germline values: CDR1 SGHNT, CDR2 YYREEE (reference sequence). There are 20 residues in the CDR3. The CDR3 sequence is CASSLSFMGQQTPNPYEQYF. DNA for the CDR3: TGTGCCAGCAGCTTGAGTTTCATGGGACAGCAGACACCTAACCCCTACGAGCAGTACTTC.

The chain has TRBV18 and TRBJ2-2; D is perhaps TRBD1 (6 bases). The V gene's germline CDR1 is KGHSH and CDR2 LQKENI. The V end lost 6 bases, the J end lost 5 bases, and 13 bases lay between the germline ends. CDR3 length: 14 residues. The CDR3 DNA reads TGTGCCAGCTCGGCCACAGGGAATACCGGGGAGCTGTTTTTT. It is translated as CASSATGNTGELFF.

This chain uses TRBV3-1 (or the pseudogene TRBV3-2) with TRBJ1-5, with 8 bases fitting TRBD1. The CDR3 covers 15 residues. Germline V gene sequence: CDR1 LGHDT, CDR2 YNNKEL (reference sequence). Trimming at V came to 1 base and at J to 6 bases, leaving 5 bases not matched to a gene. For the CDR3, the DNA is TGTGCCAGCAGCCAAGGGCCAGGGGGCGTTCAGCCCCAGCATTTT. Translated, it gives CASSQGPGGVQPQHF.

This sequence joins TRBV19 and TRBJ1-2; possibly TRBD1 for D (6 bases). The CDR3 is 12 residues long. CDR1 and CDR2 (germline): LNHDA, SQIVND (reference sequence). V lost 3 bases and J 6 bases, leaving 8 bases between the germline ends. DNA of the CDR3: TGTGCCAGTAGTATGACAGGAGATGGCTACACCTTC. Translating it yields CASSMTGDGYTF.

The chain has TRBV11-2 and TRBJ1-1, with a tentative D call TRBD1 (5 bases). CDR1 is SGHAT, CDR2 FQNNGV, per germline. V was trimmed by 5 bases and J by 4 bases, leaving 14 bases between them. This CDR3 is 14 amino acids long. The CDR3: CASSDRQGSTEAFF. DNA for the CDR3: TGTGCCAGCAGCGACCGGCAGGGATCCACTGAAGCTTTCTTT.

This chain uses TRBV25-1 with TRBJ1-4, with a weak D call TRBD1 (6 bases). V lost 6 bases and J 4 bases, leaving 9 bases between the germline ends. The CDR3 loop spans 13 amino acids. Per germline, CDR1 MGHDK and CDR2 SYGVNS. The CDR3 loop reads CASRTGLNEKLFF. CDR3 bases: TGTGCCAGCAGGACAGGACTTAATGAAAAACTGTTTTTT.

The chain couples TRBV2 to TRBJ2-1; possibly TRBD1 for D (6 bases). CDR1 SNHLY and CDR2 FYNNEI come from the germline V gene. Trimming took off 2 bases at V and 5 bases at J, with 13 bases between the two ends. The length of the CDR3 is 15 residues. As DNA, the CDR3 is TGTGCCAGCAGTGAAATTGGGGGCGCCAACAATGAGCAGTTCTTC. It yields the protein CASSEIGGANNEQFF.

The chain carries TRBV30 and TRBJ1-3, with D unresolved. V lost 2 bases to trimming and J lost 4 bases, with 15 bases between them. This CDR3 is 15 amino acids long. Germline V gene lookup returns CDR1 GTSNPN and CDR2 SVGIG (reference sequence). The CDR3 reads CAWSQRGARGNTIYF. Here the CDR3 DNA reads TGTGCCTGGAGTCAACGGGGAGCGAGGGGAAACACCATATATTTT.

The chain couples TRBV5-1 to TRBJ2-7, with D perhaps matching TRBD1 (7 bases). Germline V gene sequence: CDR1 SGHRS, CDR2 YFSETQ. Trimming removed 1 base at V and 2 bases at J, with 13 bases between. This CDR3 comprises 15 residues. For the CDR3, the DNA is TGCGCCAGCAGCTTGACAGGAGGGGGCCCCTACGAGCAGTACTTC. It specifies CASSLTGGGPYEQYF.

The chain employs TRBV5-1 and TRBJ1-1; TRBD1 is a possible D gene (6 bases). The V end lost 2 bases, the J end lost 11 bases, and 16 bases lay between the germline ends. The CDR3 contains 13 residues. CDR1 and CDR2 from the germline V gene are SGHRS and YFSETQ. CDR3 in DNA: TGCGCCAGCAGCTTTTTGGGGGGGCCAGCGGCTTTCTTT. It codes for CASSFLGGPAAFF.

The chain joins TRBV5-6 to TRBJ2-2; TRBD1 matches 8 bases. With V trimmed by 6 bases and J by 6 bases, 7 bases remained unmatched. The CDR3 runs to 14 residues. Germline assignment: CDR1 SGHDT and CDR2 YYEEEE. The CDR3 here is CASIDRGYPGELFF. The CDR3 nucleotides read TGTGCCAGCATCGACAGGGGTTACCCCGGGGAGCTGTTTTTT.

Note on this clone: No DNA is shown, since the ends of the CDR3 on it are uncertain; the CDR3 is the one TCRdb lists. The chain is built from TRBV12-1 and TRBJ1-4; TRBD1 is the table's D call and was not checked against the DNA. TRBV12-1 is described as a pseudogene. 15 amino acids form the CDR3, both terminal residues included. The CDR3 loop is CASSFGGGTNEKLFF.